This T cell receptor beta chain was sequenced in a study of regulatory T cells in long-lasting Graves disease. This clonotype has a count of ten or more. Germline V gene data show CDR1 as SGHTA and CDR2 as FQGTGA. This CDR3 is built from 15 residues. V was cut by 5 bases and J by 5 bases, with 18 bases left in between. Arm-PCR of CDR3 regions with iRepertoire HTBI primers generated TCR beta libraries. TCRdb re-called the multiplex PCR reads with MiXCR, one entry per CDR3 protein. The sample has approximately 350,000 distinct CDR3 sequences; around 15% are singletons. Stated time point: newly diagnosed GD, antithyroid drugs for less than 3 months. PBMC-extracted RNA yielded the TCR library. These data were also filed under a second study, of T cells in Graves' hyperthyroidism and ophthalmopathy.

The V and J genes are TRBV7-3 and TRBJ1-1; possible D gene TRBD1, 5 bases. The sequenced sample was peripheral blood mononuclear cells (PBMCs), obtained at new diagnosis, from a patient treated with antithyroid drugs. The receptor was derived from a woman aged 18-35 years with Graves disease. Written as DNA, the CDR3 is TGTGCCAGCAGCCCAGGTGGGACGATACGGACTGAAGCTTTCTTT. This codes for CASSPGGTIRTEAFF. The full variable domain, with the rest looked up from reference TRBV7-3 and TRBJ1-1, is GAGVSQTPSNKVTEKGKYVELRCDPISGHTALYWYRQSLGQGPEFLIYFQGTGAADDSGLPNDRFFAVRPEGSVSTLKIQRTERGDSAVYLCASSPGGTIRTEAFFGQGTRLTVV.